The 24 T cell receptor beta chains below all came from one sample that was sequenced in a study of blood T cell repertoires in COVID-19 (dated by TCRdb to 2018 to 2020). Library preparation used the immunoSEQ multiplex PCR assay. TCRdb holds this immuneACCESS table with in-frame rearrangements only. Some clones are missing; in checked studies, unresolved V genes explain under half, and the rest has no known cause. For this sample the table gives some 180,000 clones, of which more than 75% were detected only once. Approximately 5.5% of the sample belongs to the ten largest clones. Sequencing was done on a sample of peripheral blood. These receptors came from a middle-aged man with active or convalescent COVID-19.

The V and J genes are TRBV12-5 and TRBJ2-5; 12 bases map to TRBD1. Germline loops: CDR1 LGHNT, CDR2 FRNRAP. The CDR3 length is 15 residues. The junction had 7 bases not matched to a gene; V was cut back by 6 bases and J by 5 bases. The CDR3 nucleotides are TGTGCTAGTGGCAGGGGACAGGGGGCGCGGGAGACCCAGTACTTC. This codes for CASGRGQGARETQYF. Full variable domain (rest looked up from reference TRBV12-5 and TRBJ2-5): DARVTQTPRHKVTEMGQEVTMRCQPILGHNTVFWYRQTMMQGLELLAYFRNRAPLDDSGMPKDRFSAEMPDATLATLKIQPSEPRDSAVYFCASGRGQGARETQYFGPGTRLLVL.

The chain is built from TRBV30 and TRBJ1-5, with a weak D call TRBD1 (5 bases). V dropped 0 bases and J dropped 4 bases, with 10 bases sitting between them. The CDR3 is made up of 14 amino acids. CDR1 and CDR2 (germline): GTSNPN, SVGIG (reference sequence). CDR3 amino acids: CAWSVGQGNQPQHF. In DNA form, the CDR3 reads TGTGCCTGGAGTGTGGGGCAGGGAAATCAGCCCCAGCATTTT.

V is TRBV24-1 and J is TRBJ2-1, with 9 bases identical to TRBD1. The CDR3 covers 15 residues. V lost 4 bases and J lost 4; bases outside the gene matches: 4. Germline CDR1 and CDR2: KGHDR and SFDVKD. The CDR3 region is CATSESGTGYNEQFF. The CDR3 region has the DNA TGTGCCACCAGTGAATCCGGGACAGGGTACAATGAGCAGTTCTTC.

V and J are TRBV14 and TRBJ2-7; 9 bases are a match to TRBD2. The V gene's germline CDR1 is SGHDN and CDR2 FVKESK. V trimming: 0 bases; J trimming: 3 bases; junction bases outside the gene matches: 3. The CDR3 is 15 amino acids. CDR3 region: CASSQDSRGGYEQYF. The CDR3 DNA reads TGTGCCAGCAGCCAAGATTCGCGGGGGGGCTACGAGCAGTACTTC.

The chain joins TRBV2 to TRBJ2-5; TRBD1 aligns across 7 bases. The CDR3 extends over 13 amino acids. J gave up 4 bases and V 7 bases, and 6 bases lay outside the gene matches. The germline V gene has CDR1 SNHLY and CDR2 FYNNEI. CDR3 protein: CASTRTGGETQYF. The CDR3, as DNA: TGTGCCAGCACCCGGACAGGCGGAGAGACCCAGTACTTC.

The chain has TRBV30 and TRBJ2-7; D call uncertain. There are 11 residues in the CDR3. CDR1 is GTSNPN, CDR2 SVGIG, per germline (reference sequence). V was pared by 4 bases and J by 6 bases, with 10 bases between. The chain's CDR3 is CAWTRPGEQYF. Written as DNA, the CDR3 is TGTGCCTGGACTAGACCTGGCGAGCAGTACTTC.

The chain recombines TRBV6-4 with TRBJ2-5, with D possibly being TRBD2 (5 bases). Germline V CDR1 and CDR2: MRHNA, SNTAGT. Trimming took 3 bases from V and 6 from J, leaving 11 bases between them. The CDR3 is 13 residues long. The CDR3 region is CASSEGVGKTQYF. The DNA for the CDR3 is TGTGCCAGCAGTGAGGGAGTTGGGAAGACCCAGTACTTC.

The V call is TRBV30, the J call TRBJ1-5; D not resolved. V lost 2 bases and J 9 bases, leaving 14 bases between the germline ends. The CDR3 contains 13 residues. Germline loops: CDR1 GTSNPN, CDR2 SVGIG (reference sequence). CDR3 sequence reads: CAWSFSDQGPQHF. The CDR3 DNA reads as TGTGCCTGGAGTTTCAGCGACCAAGGGCCCCAGCATTTT.

The chain combines TRBV24-1 with TRBJ2-3; 7 nucleotides align to TRBD2. From germline, CDR1 is KGHDR and CDR2 SFDVKD. The trim removed 4 bases at V and 3 bases at J, leaving 18 bases unmatched. This CDR3 region has 19 residues. CDR3 amino acids: CATSDRRIGGRAGTDTQYF. Here the CDR3 DNA reads TGTGCCACCAGTGACCGTAGGATTGGGGGGAGGGCAGGTACAGATACGCAGTATTTT.

The rearrangement links TRBV30 to TRBJ1-1, with D possibly TRBD1 on 5 matching bases. Trimming removed 2 bases from V and 4 bases from J, with 8 bases in between. Germline V gene data show CDR1 as GTSNPN and CDR2 as SVGIG (reference sequence). CDR3 size: 12 residues. The CDR3 DNA reads as TGTGCCTGGAGTTTTGGGGCCACTGAAGCTTTCTTT. Its translation: CAWSFGATEAFF. Complete variable domain (other parts from reference TRBV30 and TRBJ1-1): SQTIHQWPATLVQPVGSPLSLECTVEGTSNPNLYWYRQAAGRGLQLLFYSVGIGQISSEVPQNLSASRPQDRQFILSSKKLLLSDSGFYLCAWSFGATEAFFGQGTRLTVV.

J is TRBJ1-2 and V is TRBV5-8; TRBD1 aligns across 7 bases. CDR1 SGHTS and CDR2 YDEGEE come from the germline V gene. Unmatched junction bases numbered 6, after V lost 0 bases and J lost 4 bases. CDR3 size: 15 residues. DNA of the CDR3: TGTGCCAGCAGCTTGGCATTACAGGGGAGCTATGGCTACACCTTC. It encodes CASSLALQGSYGYTF.

This rearrangement joins TRBV10-3 to TRBJ1-4; TRBD1 agrees at 7 bases. The V gene's germline CDR1 is ENHRY and CDR2 SYGVKD. This CDR3 spans 13 amino acids. Trimming removed 7 bases from V and 5 bases from J; junction bases left unmatched: 4. The CDR3 here is CAIMDRKNEKLFF. Written as DNA, the CDR3 is TGTGCCATCATGGACAGGAAAAATGAAAAACTGTTTTTT.

J is TRBJ2-1 and V is TRBV5-5, with TRBD1 matching over 9 bases. The CDR3 totals 14 residues. Germline loops: CDR1 SGHKS, CDR2 YYEKEE (reference sequence). V lost 2 bases, J lost 10 bases, and 7 bases stayed unmatched. This CDR3 reads CASSFGPGTGEQFF. The CDR3 nucleotides read TGTGCCAGCAGCTTTGGCCCTGGGACAGGGGAGCAGTTCTTC. Filled out from reference TRBV5-5 and TRBJ2-1, the complete variable domain reads DAGVTQSPTHLIKTRGQQVTLRCSPISGHKSVSWYQQVLGQGPQFIFQYYEKEERGRGNFPDRFSARQFPNYSSELNVNALLLGDSALYLCASSFGPGTGEQFFGPGTRLTVL.

This clone appeared a single time. The CDR3 coding sequence is TGTGCCAGCAGCCTCACCGCACAGGGACTAGGTGGCTACACCTTC. This translates into CASSLTAQGLGGYTF. The chain links TRBV9 to TRBJ1-2; TRBD1 is a possible D gene (6 bases). Between the trimmed V and J ends, which lost 4 bases and 7 bases, there was a span of 20 bases. CDR3 length equals 15 residues. Germline CDR1 reads SGDLS; CDR2 reads YYNGEE.

The chain couples TRBV7-3 to TRBJ2-5, with 7 bases fitting TRBD1. Germline V gene sequence: CDR1 SGHTA, CDR2 FQGTGA. V lost 2 bases and J lost 4; bases outside the gene matches: 7. The CDR3 is made up of 15 amino acids. DNA for the CDR3: TGTGCCAGCAGCTTATCAGGGGGTGGTGGAGAGACCCAGTACTTC. It encodes CASSLSGGGGETQYF.

The chain couples TRBV6-5 to TRBJ1-2, with TRBD1 matching 8 bases. V lost 2 bases, J lost 7 bases, and 12 bases stayed unmatched. The germline V gene encodes CDR1 MNHEY and CDR2 SVGAGI. The length of the CDR3 is 16 residues. CDR3: CASSYLTLGTGSGYTF. DNA for the CDR3: TGTGCCAGCAGTTACCTCACCCTAGGGACAGGCTCTGGCTACACCTTC.

The chain is built from TRBV9 and TRBJ1-4; the D gene is possibly TRBD1 (5 bases). Germline CDR1 SGDLS, CDR2 YYNGEE. The CDR3 totals 15 residues. V was shortened by 2 bases and J by 0 bases, with 8 bases between the two germline ends. The CDR3 DNA follows: TGTGCCAGCAGCGTCACGGACACAACTAATGAAAAACTGTTTTTT. It is translated as CASSVTDTTNEKLFF.

The genes are TRBV5-6 and TRBJ2-7, with D perhaps matching TRBD1 (6 bases). The CDR3 spans 16 residues. Germline CDR1 and CDR2: SGHDT and YYEEEE. Deletions cut 4 bases from V and 3 bases from J, with 20 bases between. CDR3 bases: TGTGCCAGCAGCCTCGAAACCGGGACAAACTACTACGAGCAGTACTTC. Protein sequence: CASSLETGTNYYEQYF.

The chain combines TRBV11-2 with TRBJ2-5, with TRBD2 as a possible D gene (5 bases). Germline loops: CDR1 SGHAT, CDR2 FQNNGV. CDR3 length: 17 residues. Trimming stripped 5 bases from V and 5 bases from J, with 24 bases between. CDR3 DNA sequence: TGTGCCAGCAGCAATCGATTTTCGGAGGCCCTCGTGGAGACCCAGTACTTC. Its translation: CASSNRFSEALVETQYF.

The CDR3 reads CASGFRRGYTDTQYF. The CDR3 nucleotides are TGTGCTAGTGGTTTTAGGCGGGGATACACAGATACGCAGTATTTT. The chain has TRBV12-5 and TRBJ2-3, with D possibly matching TRBD2 (6 bases). This CDR3 is 15 amino acids long. Trimming cost V 3 bases and J 2 bases, with 12 bases left between them. In germline, CDR1 is LGHNT, CDR2 FRNRAP.

This clone appeared a single time. The chain joins TRBV27 to TRBJ2-5, with 11 bases matching TRBD2. V lost 1 base, J lost 5 bases, and 9 bases stayed unmatched. Germline V lookup: CDR1 MNHEY, CDR2 SMNVEV (reference sequence). This CDR3 has 17 amino acids. The chain's CDR3 is CASSLLAGGPSLETQYF. The CDR3, as DNA: TGTGCCAGCAGTTTATTAGCGGGAGGGCCCTCCCTGGAGACCCAGTACTTC.

V usage is TRBV7-9 and J usage is TRBJ2-2, with TRBD2 matching over 12 bases. Germline V gives CDR1 SEHNR, CDR2 FQNEAQ (reference sequence). This CDR3 is 17 amino acids long. The V gene end was trimmed by 1 base and the J gene end by 6 bases; junction bases not matched to a gene: 6. CDR3 sequence reads: CASSLERPSGGAGELFF. The DNA of the CDR3 is TGTGCCAGCAGCTTAGAACGGCCTAGCGGGGGGGCCGGGGAGCTGTTTTTT.

The V and J genes are TRBV5-4 and TRBJ2-5, with 7 nucleotides matching TRBD2. CDR3 length: 14 residues. The ends lost 2 bases at V and 2 bases at J; junction bases unmatched: 3. Germline V gene data show CDR1 as SGHNT and CDR2 as YYREEE (reference sequence). The CDR3, as DNA: TGTGCCAGCAGCTTAGTCGGGAGGCAAGAGACCCAGTACTTC. Translated: CASSLVGRQETQYF.

In nucleotides, the CDR3 is TGTGCCAGCAGTTCCCGGGACAGGGGTAGCTACACCTTC. Translating gives CASSSRDRGSYTF. The chain recombines TRBV6-6 with TRBJ1-2, with 10 bases identical to TRBD1. The CDR3 sequence is 13 residues long. Germline V CDR1 and CDR2: MNHNY, SVGAGI (reference sequence). V trimming: 4 bases; J trimming: 9 bases; junction bases outside the gene matches: 5.